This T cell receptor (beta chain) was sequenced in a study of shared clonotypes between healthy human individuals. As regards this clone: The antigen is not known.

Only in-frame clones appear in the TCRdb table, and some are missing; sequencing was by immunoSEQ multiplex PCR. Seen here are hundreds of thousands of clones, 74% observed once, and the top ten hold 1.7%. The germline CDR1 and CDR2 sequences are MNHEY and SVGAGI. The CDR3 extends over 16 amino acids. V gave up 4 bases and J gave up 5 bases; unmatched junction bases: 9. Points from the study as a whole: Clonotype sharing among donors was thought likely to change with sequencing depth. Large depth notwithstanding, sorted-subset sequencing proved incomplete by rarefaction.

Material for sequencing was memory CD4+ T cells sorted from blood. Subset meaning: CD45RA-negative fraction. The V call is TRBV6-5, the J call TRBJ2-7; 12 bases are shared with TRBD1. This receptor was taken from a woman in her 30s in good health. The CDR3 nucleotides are TGTGCCAGCAGTTCCCTTGGGGGGACAGGGGGCAACGAGCAGTACTTC. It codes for CASSSLGGTGGNEQYF.